The 26 T cell receptor beta chains below come from one sample, sequenced in a study of T cell responses to AZD1222 COVID-19 vaccine. Profiled with immunoSEQ multiplex PCR; TCRdb holds only in-frame clones, not every one. The sample consists of around 120,000 clones, approximately 84% of them appearing once. The material sequenced was peripheral blood, taken on day 0 of AZD1222 vaccination. The receptors derive from an adult in good health.

This clone appeared a few times. The J gene is TRBJ2-2, the V gene TRBV19, with D tentatively TRBD1 or TRBD2 (5 bases each). Per germline, CDR1 LNHDA and CDR2 SQIVND (reference sequence). Trimming took off 3 bases at V and 7 bases at J, with 12 bases between the two ends. The length of the CDR3 is 14 residues. The CDR3: CASSMRDRGGELFF. DNA for the CDR3: TGTGCCAGTAGTATGAGGGACCGGGGCGGGGAGCTGTTTTTT. Complete variable domain (other parts from reference TRBV19 and TRBJ2-2): DGGITQSPKYLFRKEGQNVTLSCEQNLNHDAMYWYRQDPGQGLRLIYYSQIVNDFQKGDIAEGYSVSREKKESFPLTVTSAQKNPTAFYLCASSMRDRGGELFFGEGSRLTVL.

V is TRBV28 and J is TRBJ2-3, with TRBD2 identical over 8 bases. The germline V gene has CDR1 MDHEN and CDR2 SYDVKM. The length of the CDR3 is 15 residues. V lost 2 bases to trimming and J lost 6 bases; unmatched junction nucleotides: 7. This chain's CDR3 is CASSLPGGLGDTQYF. As DNA, the CDR3 is TGTGCCAGCAGTTTACCGGGAGGGTTAGGCGATACGCAGTATTTT.

The rearrangement links TRBV7-6 to TRBJ2-3; 11 bases are a match to TRBD2. Germline V gives CDR1 SGHVS, CDR2 FNYEAQ. The CDR3 is 15 amino acids. Trimming removed 5 bases from V and 7 bases from J; junction bases left unmatched: 8. CDR3 coding DNA: TGTGCCAGCAGCGCCACTAGCGGGAGACCTCATACGCAGTATTTT. Its protein product is CASSATSGRPHTQYF.

The chain is built from TRBV7-3 and TRBJ2-1; a possible D gene is TRBD1 (7 bases). There are 19 residues in the CDR3. In germline, CDR1 is SGHTA, CDR2 FQGTGA. Trimming cost V 4 bases and J 2 bases, with 24 bases left between them. CDR3 coding DNA: TGTGCCAGCAGCTCCTACAACCCCAGGGGGAGGCAGGCCTACAATGAGCAGTTCTTC. It encodes CASSSYNPRGRQAYNEQFF.

The chain links TRBV29-1 to TRBJ1-1; perhaps TRBD1 as D (6 bases). The CDR3 covers 14 residues. In germline, CDR1 is SQVTM, CDR2 ANQGSEA. V dropped 5 bases and J dropped 7 bases, with 20 bases sitting between them. The DNA for the CDR3 is TGCAGCGTTTGCAAATGGCTACAGGGCGTTGAAGCTTTCTTT. Residues: CSVCKWLQGVEAFF. The variable domain in full, with the rest retrieved from reference TRBV29-1 and TRBJ1-1, is SAVISQKPSRDICQRGTSLTIQCQVDSQVTMMFWYRQQPGQSLTLIATANQGSEATYESGFVIDKFPISRPNLTFSTLTVSNMSPEDSSIYLCSVCKWLQGVEAFFGQGTRLTVV.

V usage is TRBV6-6 and J usage is TRBJ2-7; 14 bases agree with TRBD2. Germline CDR1 is MNHNY and CDR2 is SVGAGI (reference sequence). This CDR3 is built from 17 residues. Trimming cost V 6 bases and J 5 bases; bases outside gene matches: 12. CDR3 residues: CASSRTGTSGRSDEQYF. CDR3 bases: TGTGCCAGCAGCCGAACCGGGACTAGCGGGAGATCGGACGAGCAGTACTTC.

J is TRBJ1-6 and V is TRBV11-2, with D possibly matching TRBD1 (6 bases). Between the trimmed V and J ends, which lost 1 base and 7 bases, there was a span of 17 bases. The germline gives CDR1 SGHAT, CDR2 FQNNGV. The CDR3 sequence is 17 residues long. CDR3 loop: CASSLARLTGRNSPLHF. CDR3 sequence (DNA): TGTGCCAGCAGCTTAGCCAGACTGACAGGACGGAATTCACCCCTCCACTTT. The whole variable domain, filled in from reference TRBV11-2 and TRBJ1-6, reads EAGVAQSPRYKIIEKRQSVAFWCNPISGHATLYWYQQILGQGPKLLIQFQNNGVVDDSQLPKDRFSAERLKGVDSTLKIQPAKLEDSAVYLCASSLARLTGRNSPLHFGNGTRLTVT.

J is TRBJ1-6 and V is TRBV28; 9 nucleotides match TRBD1. With 5 bases clipped from V and 7 bases from J, the junction kept 6 bases outside the gene matches. The germline CDR1 and CDR2 sequences are MDHEN and SYDVKM. This CDR3 is built from 15 residues. CDR3 amino acids: CASSPIGQGNSPLHF. The DNA for the CDR3 is TGTGCCAGCAGTCCCATCGGACAGGGGAATTCACCCCTCCACTTT. The variable domain in full, with the rest retrieved from reference TRBV28 and TRBJ1-6, is DVKVTQSSRYLVKRTGEKVFLECVQDMDHENMFWYRQDPGLGLRLIYFSYDVKMKEKGDIPEGYSVSREKKERFSLILESASTNQTSMYLCASSPIGQGNSPLHFGNGTRLTVT.

The genes are TRBV3-1 (or the pseudogene TRBV3-2) and TRBJ2-6, with TRBD1 identical over 10 bases. The germline gives CDR1 LGHDT, CDR2 YNNKEL (reference sequence). CDR3 length equals 19 residues. V shed 5 bases and J 2 bases; nucleotides not matched to a gene: 12. The CDR3 coding sequence is TGTGCCAGCAGCATATCACAGGGGACAGGGGTAACTGGGGCCAACGTCCTGACTTTC. Translation gives CASSISQGTGVTGANVLTF.

In this sample, this clone turned up once. The chain uses TRBV7-9 and TRBJ2-2, with 7 positions matching TRBD2. CDR3 length equals 15 residues. Germline assignment: CDR1 SEHNR and CDR2 FQNEAQ (reference sequence). With V trimmed by 1 base and J by 10 bases, 9 bases remained unmatched. CDR3 DNA: TGTGCCAGCAGCTTAGGGCGGGAGCCAATCGTGGAGCTGTTTTTT. Encoded protein: CASSLGREPIVELFF.

The chain uses TRBV6-5 and TRBJ2-5; possible D gene TRBD1, 5 bases. From germline, CDR1 is MNHEY and CDR2 SVGAGI. The CDR3 extends over 14 amino acids. Trimming removed 5 bases at V and 1 base at J, with 11 bases between. CDR3 sequence: CASSLKDTQETQYF. The DNA for the CDR3 is TGTGCCAGCAGTCTCAAGGACACCCAAGAGACCCAGTACTTC.

The gene calls are TRBV2 and TRBJ2-5; maybe TRBD1 (6 bases). V dropped 1 base and J dropped 2 bases, with 14 bases sitting between them. Germline CDR1 SNHLY, CDR2 FYNNEI. CDR3 size: 16 residues. For the CDR3, the DNA is TGTGCCAGCAGTGAAGGTTTTTGGACAGAGCAAGAGACCCAGTACTTC. Translation gives CASSEGFWTEQETQYF.

The rearrangement links TRBV28 to TRBJ1-5; TRBD1 matches at 7 bases. CDR3 length: 15 residues. With V trimmed by 8 bases and J by 4 bases, 11 bases remained unmatched. Germline values: CDR1 MDHEN, CDR2 SYDVKM. CDR3 sequence: CASHASTGRNQPQHF. The DNA for the CDR3 is TGTGCCAGCCACGCATCGACAGGGAGGAATCAGCCCCAGCATTTT.

V gene TRBV5-6 combines with J gene TRBJ2-7; D uncertain. The germline V gene has CDR1 SGHDT and CDR2 YYEEEE. The CDR3 contains 12 residues. Trimming stripped 0 bases from V and 4 bases from J, with 5 bases between. CDR3 bases: TGTGCCAGCAGCTTGGGACATTACGAGCAGTACTTC. Translated, it gives CASSLGHYEQYF.

CDR3 sequence: CAISASSGTSSNEQFF. CDR3 nucleotides: TGTGCCATCAGTGCCTCTTCCGGGACTAGCTCCAATGAGCAGTTCTTC. The rearrangement uses TRBV10-3 and TRBJ2-1; 9 bases are shared with TRBD2. Germline CDR1 and CDR2: ENHRY and SYGVKD. The V and J ends lost 4 bases and 6 bases, in that order; junction bases with no gene match: 10. CDR3 length: 16 residues.

The DNA for the CDR3 is TGTGCCAGCAGCGTAGTGGGTAGCGGGTTAGATGAGCAGTTCTTC. Translated: CASSVVGSGLDEQFF. J is TRBJ2-1 and V is TRBV9; 7 bases match TRBD2. V shed 0 bases and J 8 bases; nucleotides not matched to a gene: 8. The germline CDR1 and CDR2 sequences are SGDLS and YYNGEE. The CDR3 extends over 15 amino acids.

J is TRBJ2-1 and V is TRBV5-4, with TRBD2 matching 7 bases. Germline V gene sequence: CDR1 SGHNT, CDR2 YYREEE (reference sequence). This CDR3 contains 14 residues. Trimming cost V 2 bases and J 9 bases; bases outside gene matches: 8. The CDR3 DNA sequence: TGTGCCAGCAGCTTAGGGGCGGGAGTGGGTGAGCAGTTCTTC. Translating it yields CASSLGAGVGEQFF.

V and J are TRBV28 and TRBJ1-2; D is ambiguous. Trimming removed 5 bases at V and 7 bases at J, with 8 bases between. This CDR3 comprises 11 residues. The germline gives CDR1 MDHEN, CDR2 SYDVKM. CDR3 in amino acids: CASSHTSGYTF. The DNA for the CDR3 is TGTGCCAGCAGTCATACTTCTGGCTACACCTTC.

The chain links TRBV29-1 to TRBJ2-3; 8 bases are shared with TRBD1. The V gene end was trimmed by 8 bases and the J gene end by 3 bases; junction bases not matched to a gene: 10. CDR3 size: 14 residues. Germline CDR1 and CDR2: SQVTM and ANQGSEA. The CDR3 coding sequence is TGCAGCATTGGTGGGACAGGAATAACAGATACGCAGTATTTT. Translated: CSIGGTGITDTQYF.

The chain recombines TRBV28 with TRBJ1-1; D unresolved. This CDR3 is built from 16 residues. Trimming removed 7 bases from V and 1 base from J, with 19 bases in between. Per the germline V gene, CDR1 is MDHEN and CDR2 is SYDVKM. In nucleotides, the CDR3 is TGTGCCAGCAAAACCCTTGGGAGGATTTCGAACACTGAAGCTTTCTTT. Amino acids: CASKTLGRISNTEAFF. Combining the CDR3 with reference TRBV28 and TRBJ1-1 gives the whole variable domain DVKVTQSSRYLVKRTGEKVFLECVQDMDHENMFWYRQDPGLGLRLIYFSYDVKMKEKGDIPEGYSVSREKKERFSLILESASTNQTSMYLCASKTLGRISNTEAFFGQGTRLTVV.

The genes are TRBV28 and TRBJ1-6; TRBD1 is a possible D gene (5 bases). V lost 7 bases and J lost 8, with 15 bases in between. Germline V lookup: CDR1 MDHEN, CDR2 SYDVKM. This CDR3 spans 14 amino acids. CDR3 nucleotide sequence: TGTGCCAGCATTGGAGGGGCGGAAGATTCACCCCTCCACTTT. Amino acids: CASIGGAEDSPLHF.

This rearrangement joins TRBV19 to TRBJ2-5; D gene unclear. The CDR3 runs 13 residues. In germline, CDR1 is LNHDA, CDR2 SQIVND (reference sequence). V dropped 5 bases and J dropped 3 bases, with 10 bases sitting between them. This CDR3 is CASSLDGEETQYF. The DNA for the CDR3 is TGTGCCAGTAGTCTGGACGGAGAAGAGACCCAGTACTTC. The whole variable domain, filled in from reference TRBV19 and TRBJ2-5, reads DGGITQSPKYLFRKEGQNVTLSCEQNLNHDAMYWYRQDPGQGLRLIYYSQIVNDFQKGDIAEGYSVSREKKESFPLTVTSAQKNPTAFYLCASSLDGEETQYFGPGTRLLVL.

This clone has only one observation. The V and J genes are TRBV27 and TRBJ2-7; a possible D gene is TRBD2 (6 bases). The germline V gene encodes CDR1 MNHEY and CDR2 SMNVEV (reference sequence). The V and J ends lost 5 bases and 3 bases respectively, with 14 bases between them. This CDR3 region has 14 residues. The CDR3 sequence: CASSPRRGDYEQYF. The CDR3 DNA reads as TGTGCCAGCAGTCCCAGACGCGGGGACTACGAGCAGTACTTC.

V gene TRBV11-2 combines with J gene TRBJ2-4; D ambiguous. Trimming removed 5 bases at V and 15 bases at J, with 17 bases between. CDR1 is SGHAT, CDR2 FQNNGV, per germline. The CDR3 consists of 12 residues. CDR3 in DNA: TGTGCCAGCAGCCCTGGTGGGTACGCCTCGTACTTC. As protein: CASSPGGYASYF.

The chain has TRBV5-1 and TRBJ2-6, with 10 bases matching TRBD1. CDR3 size: 15 residues. V shed 1 base and J 7 bases; nucleotides not matched to a gene: 2. Germline V gene sequence: CDR1 SGHRS, CDR2 YFSETQ. The CDR3 DNA reads TGCGCCAGCAGCTTGAGGGACAGGGGAGCCAACGTCCTGACTTTC. It codes for CASSLRDRGANVLTF.

The chain employs TRBV7-9 and TRBJ1-1; D possibly corresponds to TRBD1 (5 bases). This CDR3 is 16 amino acids long. Looked up from germline, CDR1 is SEHNR and CDR2 is FQNEAQ (reference sequence). Trimming took 1 base from V and 4 from J, leaving 16 bases between them. The CDR3 sequence: CASSLVVGGRGTEAFF. CDR3 bases: TGTGCCAGCAGCTTAGTGGTTGGGGGACGGGGCACTGAAGCTTTCTTT.